This T cell receptor (beta chain) was observed in a study of post-analysis software for immune sequencing data. Study results and caveats: Normalized Chao1 diversity was significantly lower in multiple sclerosis patients than in controls. Five TRBV segments appeared more often in patients than in controls, and TRBV5-6, TRBV5-1 and TRBV20-1 were among these.

As concerns this clonotype: Its antigen is unidentified.

TCR beta libraries were prepared from cDNA with unique molecular identifiers. TCRdb re-called the PCR reads with MiXCR, one entry per CDR3 protein. The sample records about 460,000 distinct CDR3 sequences, roughly 46% being singletons. The CDR3 covers 15 residues. The V and J ends lost 3 bases and 4 bases, in that order; junction bases with no gene match: 10. Germline lookup yields CDR1 DFQATT and CDR2 SNEGSKA (reference sequence). The source of this sequence is a girl aged 5 to 17 with multiple sclerosis. The sample consisted of blood. The chain uses TRBV20-1 and TRBJ2-3; 7 nucleotides match TRBD1. CDR3 residues: CSASDLGGKADTQYF. CDR3 in DNA: TGCAGTGCTAGCGATCTAGGGGGCAAAGCAGATACGCAGTATTTT.